The entry below gives a single T cell receptor (beta chain) sequence along with its context. The data were taken from a study of OX40 agonist ivuxolimab in advanced cancers. The V gene's germline CDR1 is SGHAT and CDR2 FQNNGV. J gave up 3 bases and V 2 bases, and 5 bases lay outside the gene matches. The CDR3 loop spans 15 amino acids. The table came from immunoSEQ multiplex PCR; TCRdb's copy has only in-frame clones and leaves some out. The top ten hold roughly 1.1% of the sample, which has more than 40,000 clones, 88% seen once. The sample here was CD4+ or CD8+ T cells sorted from blood, taken in a trial of the OX40 agonist ivuxolimab. The receptor was isolated from an adult with an advanced solid tumor such as melanoma, head and neck, liver or kidney cancer. This sequence joins TRBV11-2 and TRBJ2-7; 9 positions agree with TRBD2. CDR3 protein: CASSLSGTSFYEQYF. In nucleotides, the CDR3 is TGTGCCAGCAGCTTAAGTGGGACTAGCTTCTACGAGCAGTACTTC.